The rows below give T cell receptor beta chains drawn from one sample of a study of radiotherapy plus CTLA-4 blockade in lung cancer. This table comes from immunoSEQ multiplex PCR, and its TCRdb copy is limited to in-frame clones, with some not included. This table holds tens of thousands of clones, about nine tenths found once. This specimen was peripheral blood, taken from a patient treated with radiotherapy plus ipilimumab. These receptors originate from a human donor with non-small cell lung cancer that progressed on radiotherapy plus ipilimumab. The CDR3 runs from the conserved cysteine through the conserved F or W. Each record gives: V gene, D gene, J gene, clone size, CDR3 DNA, CDR3 protein. D genes are given only for firm matches. A clone size is listed for some rows: how often the clone was seen (once, few, many), or a class if it is expanded.

TRBV6-5	NA	TRBJ2-1	once	TGTGCCAGCAGTCTAGACAGAACCGGTAAGCAGTTCTTC	CASSLDRTGKQFF
TRBV19	NA	TRBJ2-5	NA	TGTGCCAGTAGTATAGATGGGCCCCTCGCGACCCAGTACTTC	CASSIDGPLATQYF
TRBV11-2	NA	TRBJ1-2	NA	TGTGCCAGCAGCCCCGGGGGGCGGAATGGCTACACCTTC	CASSPGGRNGYTF
TRBV16	NA	TRBJ1-2	NA	TGTGCCAGCAGCCAATACGGGGCCCCAGGAGATGGCTACACCTTC	CASSQYGAPGDGYTF
TRBV11-2	NA	TRBJ1-2	NA	TGTGCCAGCAGCCCGCTACAGGGCGGCTATGGCTACACCTTC	CASSPLQGGYGYTF
TRBV6-6	NA	TRBJ2-7	NA	TGTGCCAGCAGGCCGAGGGGGGGGCCCTACGAGCAGTACTTC	CASRPRGGPYEQYF
TRBV7-6	TRBD2	TRBJ2-2	NA	TGTGCCAGCAGCTTAGTTCTAGCGGGTTCGAACACCGGGGAGCTGTTTTTT	CASSLVLAGSNTGELFF
TRBV4-1	NA	TRBJ2-1	NA	TGCGCCAGCAGCCAAGATCTGGTAGCTTTGGTGAATGAGCAGTTCTTC	CASSQDLVALVNEQFF
TRBV5-1	TRBD1	TRBJ2-5	once	TGCGCCAGCTGCCACCTGGACAGGGCGGAAGAGACCCAGTACTTC	CASCHLDRAEETQYF
TRBV4-1	NA	TRBJ2-7	NA	TGCGCCAGCAGCTCGACAGCTCTCTACGAGCAGTACTTC	CASSSTALYEQYF
TRBV19	NA	TRBJ1-2	NA	TGTGCCAGTAGTATCCTAAGCCATGGCTACACCTTC	CASSILSHGYTF
TRBV6-1	TRBD2	TRBJ2-2	NA	TGTGCCAGCAGTGGGGGACTAGCGGGAAACACCGGGGAGCTGTTTTTT	CASSGGLAGNTGELFF
TRBV4-2	NA	TRBJ2-1	once	TGTGCCAGCAGCCAAGGGCTAGCGCTTGAGCAGTTCTTC	CASSQGLALEQFF
TRBV6-5	NA	TRBJ2-1	NA	TGTGCCACCCACGAAGTGTTAGGCTCCTACAATGAGCAGTTCTTC	CATHEVLGSYNEQFF
TRBV11-1	TRBD2	TRBJ2-1	NA	TGTGCCAGCAGCTACCCGGGGCGGGAGGGGAGGAATGAGCAGTTCTTC	CASSYPGREGRNEQFF
TRBV19	TRBD1	TRBJ1-2	few	TGTGCCAGTAGTAGTACAGGGGAGAGGAACTATGGCTACACCTTC	CASSSTGERNYGYTF
TRBV7-2	NA	TRBJ2-2	NA	TGTGCCAGCAGCCAGACACCTAACACCGGGGAGCTGTTTTTT	CASSQTPNTGELFF
TRBV11-2	NA	TRBJ1-1	NA	TGTGCCAGCAGCCGCCGTCCCTCAGGATGGAACACTGAAGCTTTCTTT	CASSRRPSGWNTEAFF
TRBV9	NA	TRBJ2-1	NA	TGTGCCAGCAGCACCCAGGCGGGTGAGCAGTTCTTC	CASSTQAGEQFF
TRBV10-3	TRBD1	TRBJ2-7	NA	TGTGCCATCAGTTTCGGGACAGGGGTGTCCTACGAGCAGTACTTC	CAISFGTGVSYEQYF
TRBV27	NA	TRBJ2-3	NA	TGTGCCAGCAGTCCTAGAGTAGGAGGGAGGACAGATACGCAGTATTTT	CASSPRVGGRTDTQYF
TRBV7-6	TRBD1	TRBJ2-5	NA	TGTGCCAGCAGCCCAGACAGGGTCCAAGAGACCCAGTACTTC	CASSPDRVQETQYF
TRBV27	NA	TRBJ2-5	NA	TGTGCCAGCAGTCCCCCGGGGGCCGGGACCCAGTACTTC	CASSPPGAGTQYF
TRBV29-1	NA	TRBJ2-7	few	TGCAGCGTTGAAGATCTTACGAGCGGACTTTACTACGAGCAGTACTTC	CSVEDLTSGLYYEQYF
TRBV5-1	NA	TRBJ1-4	NA	TGCGCCAGCAGCTTTACAGGGCGGGAGGAGGTTGAAAAACTGTTTTTT	CASSFTGREEVEKLFF
TRBV2	NA	TRBJ2-5	once	TGTGCCAGCAAAATCCTGGGACTGGATTTCGGGGAGACCCAGTACTTC	CASKILGLDFGETQYF
TRBV2	NA	TRBJ2-1	NA	TGTGCCAGCAGTGAAGTCAGGGGAGGAGGCGATGAGCAGTTCTTC	CASSEVRGGGDEQFF
TRBV27	TRBD1	TRBJ2-3	NA	TGTGCCAGCAGTTTGGGGACAGGGATTGATACGCAGTATTTT	CASSLGTGIDTQYF
TRBV15	TRBD1	TRBJ2-7	NA	TGTGCCACCAGCAGAGGGCCGGGACAGGGGCACGAGCAGTACTTC	CATSRGPGQGHEQYF
TRBV30	TRBD1	TRBJ1-2	NA	TGTGCCTGGAGCCCCCACGGACAGGGAGGCTACACCTTC	CAWSPHGQGGYTF
TRBV6-5	NA	TRBJ2-7	NA	TGTGCCAGCAGGACCGACAGCTCCGGTTTCTACGAGCAGTACTTC	CASRTDSSGFYEQYF